These 8 T cell receptor beta chains were sequenced from one sample in a study of blood T cell repertoires in COVID-19. Measured with immunoSEQ multiplex PCR; TCRdb has only the in-frame clones, and not every one. The data contain some 500,000 clones, 85% to 90% of them singletons. The sequencing sample was made of peripheral blood. These receptors originate from a woman in her fifties or sixties with COVID-19, enrolled during active disease.

The rearrangement links TRBV7-9 to TRBJ1-2; TRBD1 aligns across 7 bases. Germline V lookup: CDR1 SEHNR, CDR2 FQNEAQ (reference sequence). This CDR3 is built from 13 residues. V dropped 7 bases and J dropped 5; count of bases not matched to a gene: 7. CDR3 loop: CASTRQGSYGYTF. For the CDR3, the DNA is TGTGCCAGCACCCGACAGGGTTCTTATGGCTACACCTTC.

This clone has only one observation. CDR3 DNA sequence: TGTGCCAGCACCCCCAGCCGGGTAGGGGAAAATTCACCCCTCCACTTT. Protein product: CASTPSRVGENSPLHF. The V call is TRBV7-9, the J call TRBJ1-6; D possibly corresponds to TRBD1 (5 bases). Germline CDR1 SEHNR, CDR2 FQNEAQ (reference sequence). V lost 7 bases and J 7 bases, leaving 20 bases between the germline ends. This CDR3 spans 16 amino acids.

V is TRBV30 and J is TRBJ1-1, with a weak D call TRBD1 (5 bases). Trimming took 2 bases from V and 1 from J, leaving 8 bases between them. CDR3 length: 13 residues. Germline loops: CDR1 GTSNPN, CDR2 SVGIG (reference sequence). The CDR3 is CAWSIDRNTEAFF. The CDR3, as DNA: TGTGCCTGGAGTATTGACAGGAACACTGAAGCTTTCTTT.

This clone was seen a single time. This chain uses TRBV27 with TRBJ1-4; D not certain. V was cut by 6 bases and J by 7 bases, with 18 bases left in between. This CDR3 contains 15 residues. The germline CDR1 and CDR2 sequences are MNHEY and SMNVEV (reference sequence). The CDR3 loop reads CASRPRLSSGEKLFF. DNA for the CDR3: TGTGCCAGCAGGCCCCGTCTTTCCTCGGGTGAAAAACTGTTTTTT.

V gene TRBV5-1 combines with J gene TRBJ1-3; TRBD1 matches 8 bases. The CDR3 is 14 amino acids. Trimming cost V 6 bases and J 2 bases; bases outside gene matches: 4. Looked up from germline, CDR1 is SGHRS and CDR2 is YFSETQ. As DNA, the CDR3 is TGCGCCAGCACCTTACAGGGGGCTGGAAACACCATATATTTT. Translating it yields CASTLQGAGNTIYF.

This clone was recorded a few times. The chain combines TRBV6-6 with TRBJ2-7, with D unclear. Germline V CDR1 and CDR2: MNHNY, SVGAGI (reference sequence). CDR3 size: 11 residues. The germline V and J ends were trimmed by 6 bases and 5 bases, with 8 bases remaining between them. CDR3 residues: CASSTYDEQYF. The CDR3 DNA reads TGTGCCAGCAGCACCTATGACGAGCAGTACTTC.

The gene calls are TRBV7-6 and TRBJ1-1, with 8 bases that match TRBD1. The germline V gene encodes CDR1 SGHVS and CDR2 FNYEAQ. J gave up 1 base and V 5 bases, and 6 bases lay outside the gene matches. The CDR3 loop spans 15 amino acids. The CDR3 DNA follows: TGTGCCAGCAGCAAGGACAGGGTCGCGAACACTGAAGCTTTCTTT. Its translation: CASSKDRVANTEAFF.

The chain employs TRBV7-9 and TRBJ2-2; D not resolved. V was cut by 5 bases and J by 8 bases, with 9 bases left in between. The CDR3 totals 12 residues. Germline V gene sequence: CDR1 SEHNR, CDR2 FQNEAQ (reference sequence). The CDR3 region has the DNA TGTGCCAGCAGCCCCACCGGTGGGGAGCTGTTTTTT. Translation gives CASSPTGGELFF.